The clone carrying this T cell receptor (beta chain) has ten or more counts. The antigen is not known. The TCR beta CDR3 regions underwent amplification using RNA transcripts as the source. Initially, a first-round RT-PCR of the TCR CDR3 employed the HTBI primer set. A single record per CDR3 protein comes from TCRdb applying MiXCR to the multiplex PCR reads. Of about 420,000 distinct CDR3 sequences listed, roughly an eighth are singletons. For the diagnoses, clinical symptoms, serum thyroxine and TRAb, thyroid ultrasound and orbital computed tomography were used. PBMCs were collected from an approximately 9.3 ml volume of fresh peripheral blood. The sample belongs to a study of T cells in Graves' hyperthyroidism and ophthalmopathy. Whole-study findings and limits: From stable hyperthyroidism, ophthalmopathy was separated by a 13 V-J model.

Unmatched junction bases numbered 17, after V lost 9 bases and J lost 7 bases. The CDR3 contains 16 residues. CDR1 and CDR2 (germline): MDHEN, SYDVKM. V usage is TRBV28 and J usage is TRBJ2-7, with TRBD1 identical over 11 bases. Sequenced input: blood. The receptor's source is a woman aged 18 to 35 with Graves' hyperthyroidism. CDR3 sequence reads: CASSTIPGQGGWEQYF. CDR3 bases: TGTGCCAGTAGTACCATCCCGGGACAGGGGGGTTGGGAGCAGTACTTC. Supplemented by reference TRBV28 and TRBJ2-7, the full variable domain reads DVKVTQSSRYLVKRTGEKVFLECVQDMDHENMFWYRQDPGLGLRLIYFSYDVKMKEKGDIPEGYSVSREKKERFSLILESASTNQTSMYLCASSTIPGQGGWEQYFGPGTRLTVT.